Shown below are 20 T cell receptor beta chains from a single sample sequenced in a study of T cell repertoires and HLA-DP antigens (dated by TCRdb to 2017 to 2018). The antigens these receptors bind are not known. Receptor libraries were prepared by the immunoSEQ multiplex PCR assay. This is the immuneACCESS table as TCRdb keeps it, with only in-frame sequences that have V and J called. A part of the clones is gone; compared with another copy, unresolved V genes explain less than half, and the rest is unexplained. A total of around 70,000 clones appear in this sample, about 80% of them only once. The ten largest clones take up around 1.4% of the sample. The specimen was CD4+ T cells from PBMCs. These receptors came from a man aged 60 to 69 in good health and CMV-seronegative.

This rearrangement joins TRBV5-8 to TRBJ2-5, with 10 bases identical to TRBD2. The V and J ends lost 3 bases and 2 bases, in that order; junction bases with no gene match: 16. Germline lookup yields CDR1 SGHTS and CDR2 YDEGEE. The CDR3 is made up of 19 amino acids. CDR3: CASSYGGLAGGHPQETQYF. CDR3 DNA: TGTGCCAGCAGCTATGGAGGCTTAGCGGGGGGTCATCCTCAAGAGACCCAGTACTTC.

This rearrangement joins TRBV19 to TRBJ1-1; D remains ambiguous. CDR1 LNHDA and CDR2 SQIVND come from the germline V gene (reference sequence). This CDR3 region has 13 residues. V was cut by 4 bases and J by 5 bases, with 11 bases left in between. CDR3 amino acids: CASSRTVVTEAFF. In DNA, the CDR3 is TGTGCCAGTAGTAGGACGGTGGTGACTGAAGCTTTCTTT.

V gene TRBV11-2 combines with J gene TRBJ2-2; D may be TRBD1 or TRBD2 (6 bases each). The CDR3 sequence is 16 residues long. V lost 5 bases and J lost 6, with 19 bases in between. Germline V lookup: CDR1 SGHAT, CDR2 FQNNGV. CDR3 nucleotides: TGTGCCAGCAGCCCCTACGGGGGCGAGGTTCCCGGGGAGCTGTTTTTT. Its translation: CASSPYGGEVPGELFF.

The J gene is TRBJ1-3, the V gene TRBV11-2, with 8 bases fitting TRBD1. The ends lost 5 bases at V and 3 bases at J; junction bases unmatched: 6. The length of the CDR3 is 15 residues. Germline V gene lookup returns CDR1 SGHAT and CDR2 FQNNGV. The CDR3 sequence: CASSAHDRGGNTIYF. The DNA of the CDR3 is TGTGCCAGCAGCGCCCACGACAGGGGTGGAAACACCATATATTTT.

The CDR3 DNA reads TGTGCCAGCAGCCTCCCTGGACAGGAAGAGACCCAGTACTTC. Residues: CASSLPGQEETQYF. The chain carries TRBV9 and TRBJ2-5; 7 bases agree with TRBD1. CDR3 size: 14 residues. J was trimmed by 3 bases and V by 4 bases; bases with no gene match: 6. The germline CDR1 and CDR2 sequences are SGDLS and YYNGEE.

V is TRBV15 and J is TRBJ2-1; D is ambiguous. Germline lookup yields CDR1 LNHNV and CDR2 YYDKDF (reference sequence). There are 14 residues in the CDR3. The V gene lost 0 bases and the J gene lost 10 bases, with 13 bases spanning the gap. This CDR3 is CATSRDGTALEQFF. CDR3 nucleotides: TGTGCCACCAGCAGAGATGGTACAGCCCTGGAGCAGTTCTTC.

V usage is TRBV30 and J usage is TRBJ2-1, with TRBD2 identical over 15 bases. CDR1 is GTSNPN and CDR2 is SVGIG in the germline V gene (reference sequence). The CDR3 loop spans 15 amino acids. Unmatched junction bases numbered 9, after V lost 5 bases and J lost 10 bases. The CDR3 sequence is CAWAPGLAGGWEQFF. CDR3 sequence (DNA): TGTGCCTGGGCGCCGGGACTAGCGGGGGGATGGGAGCAGTTCTTC.

This sequence joins TRBV19 and TRBJ2-2, with 10 bases aligning to TRBD2. Germline V gene data show CDR1 as LNHDA and CDR2 as SQIVND (reference sequence). The CDR3 spans 16 residues. J gave up 5 bases and V 7 bases, and 10 bases lay outside the gene matches. CDR3 in amino acids: CASTQLAGGRTGELFF. CDR3 bases: TGTGCCAGTACCCAATTAGCGGGGGGTCGAACCGGGGAGCTGTTTTTT.

The chain links TRBV19 to TRBJ2-7; 10 nucleotides align to TRBD2. The germline V gene encodes CDR1 LNHDA and CDR2 SQIVND (reference sequence). The CDR3 consists of 16 residues. J was trimmed by 6 bases and V by 11 bases; bases with no gene match: 19. CDR3 coding DNA: TGTGCCTCGTCTCGGGGCGGCCTAGCGGGAGCCTTCGAGCAGTACGTC. This sequence encodes CASSRGGLAGAFEQYV.

Here the CDR3 DNA reads TGTGCCAGCAGCTTACTGGGACAGGGACAAGATACGCAGTATTTT. Translating gives CASSLLGQGQDTQYF. The rearrangement uses TRBV7-2 and TRBJ2-3; 9 bases map to TRBD1. Germline trimming cut 2 bases from V and 5 bases from J; bases unmatched to any gene: 5. Germline V gives CDR1 SGHTA, CDR2 FQGNSA. This CDR3 has 15 residues.

The CDR3 is CASSLGTGVGGYTF. The CDR3 nucleotides are TGTGCCAGCAGTTTAGGTACAGGGGTAGGTGGCTACACCTTC. The genes are TRBV28 and TRBJ1-2; 7 bases map to TRBD1. The V gene end was trimmed by 2 bases and the J gene end by 7 bases; junction bases not matched to a gene: 7. CDR1 MDHEN and CDR2 SYDVKM come from the germline V gene. The CDR3 sequence is 14 residues long.

J is TRBJ2-3 and V is TRBV5-1; D unresolved. Germline values: CDR1 SGHRS, CDR2 YFSETQ. The V end was cut by 7 bases, the J end by 5 bases, with 11 bases between. CDR3 size: 12 residues. CDR3 protein: CASGNTEDTQYF. CDR3 nucleotide sequence: TGCGCCAGCGGAAATACAGAAGATACGCAGTATTTT.

The V and J genes are TRBV30 and TRBJ1-2; 7 positions agree with TRBD1. The CDR3 sequence is 13 residues long. Looked up from germline, CDR1 is GTSNPN and CDR2 is SVGIG (reference sequence). The junction had 4 bases not matched to a gene; V was cut back by 2 bases and J by 4 bases. The CDR3 bases are TGTGCCTGGAGTTCCGGGACAGCCTATGGCTACACCTTC. It encodes CAWSSGTAYGYTF.

The chain has TRBV5-4 and TRBJ2-2; possible D gene TRBD2, 6 bases. V was clipped by 10 bases and J by 1 base, with 14 bases between them. Germline V CDR1 and CDR2: SGHNT, YYREEE (reference sequence). The CDR3 consists of 14 residues. The CDR3 spells CAAGKPGNTGELFF. The CDR3 nucleotides are TGTGCCGCGGGGAAACCGGGGAACACCGGGGAGCTGTTTTTT.

The table lists this clone with a few counts. CDR3: CASSIDPHNNYGYTF. The DNA of the CDR3 is TGTGCCAGTAGTATAGATCCCCACAATAACTATGGCTACACCTTC. The genes are TRBV19 and TRBJ1-2; D not certain. In germline, CDR1 is LNHDA, CDR2 SQIVND (reference sequence). Between the trimmed V and J ends, which lost 0 bases and 1 base, there was a span of 9 bases. The length of the CDR3 is 15 residues.

J is TRBJ1-4 and V is TRBV7-7; perhaps TRBD1 as D (5 bases). This CDR3 comprises 17 residues. V lost 7 bases and J lost 2, with 20 bases in between. CDR1 is SSHAT, CDR2 FNYEAQ, per germline (reference sequence). The CDR3 here is CASNVIGENETNEKLFF. As DNA, the CDR3 is TGTGCCAGCAACGTGATAGGGGAAAACGAGACTAATGAAAAACTGTTTTTT.

The CDR3 coding sequence is TGTGCCAGCAGCCCGTGGACAGGGGAGAATTCACCCCTCCACTTT. It is translated as CASSPWTGENSPLHF. This rearrangement joins TRBV9 to TRBJ1-6; 9 nucleotides line up with TRBD1. This CDR3 is built from 15 residues. Germline assignment: CDR1 SGDLS and CDR2 YYNGEE. J gave up 7 bases and V 4 bases, and 6 bases lay outside the gene matches.

This clone was seen just once. This chain links TRBV30 with TRBJ2-7, with 8 nucleotides matching TRBD1. The ends lost 5 bases at V and 0 bases at J; junction bases unmatched: 3. This CDR3 has 13 amino acids. CDR1 and CDR2 from the germline V gene are GTSNPN and SVGIG (reference sequence). CDR3 nucleotides: TGTGCCTGGGACAGGGGAGGCTCCTACGAGCAGTACTTC. Amino acids: CAWDRGGSYEQYF.

The rearrangement uses TRBV19 and TRBJ2-3; tentative D call: TRBD1 (6 bases). The germline CDR1 and CDR2 sequences are LNHDA and SQIVND (reference sequence). V lost 9 bases to trimming and J lost 4 bases, with 14 bases between them. The CDR3 totals 13 residues. CDR3 DNA: TGTGCCAGCCGGGTCAGGGGCTCAGATACGCAGTATTTT. Protein sequence: CASRVRGSDTQYF. Combining the CDR3 with reference TRBV19 and TRBJ2-3 gives the whole variable domain DGGITQSPKYLFRKEGQNVTLSCEQNLNHDAMYWYRQDPGQGLRLIYYSQIVNDFQKGDIAEGYSVSREKKESFPLTVTSAQKNPTAFYLCASRVRGSDTQYFGPGTRLTVL.

This clone has a handful of counts. The J gene is TRBJ1-1, the V gene TRBV19; D is perhaps TRBD1 (5 bases). This CDR3 spans 14 amino acids. V gave up 2 bases and J gave up 4 bases, with 11 bases separating them. Per germline, CDR1 LNHDA and CDR2 SQIVND (reference sequence). Here the CDR3 DNA reads TGTGCCAGTAGTATACAGGGTGGCCCCACTGAAGCTTTCTTT. Translation: CASSIQGGPTEAFF.